The 5 T cell receptor beta chains given below trace back to one sample, sequenced in a study of T cells in tuberculosis. TCRdb's table, derived via immunoSEQ multiplex PCR, lists solely in-frame clones and lacks some. The table lists roughly 34,000 clones, about 85% of them singletons, with roughly 5.7% in the top ten. Time point in this sample: new active TB diagnosis, blood taken before or within 7 days of starting treatment. Sample: PBMCs, taken at tuberculosis diagnosis. The origin of the receptors is an adult with tuberculosis.

This sequence joins TRBV4-3 and TRBJ1-5; possibly TRBD1 for D (6 bases). The CDR3 runs 15 residues. Trimming cost V 0 bases and J 9 bases, with 15 bases left between them. Germline CDR1 LGHNA, CDR2 YSLEER. The CDR3 DNA reads TGCGCCAGCAGCCAAGATTCAGGGGTAGGTCGGCCCCAGCATTTT. Its protein is CASSQDSGVGRPQHF.

The rearrangement links TRBV6-5 to TRBJ1-1, with 7 bases fitting TRBD1. Germline loops: CDR1 MNHEY, CDR2 SVGAGI. The CDR3 is 13 amino acids. After removal of 3 bases from V and 9 bases from J, the junction contained 7 bases not matched to a gene. The CDR3 DNA sequence: TGTGCCAGCAGTTATTACGACAGGGCGAAAGCTTTCTTT. Its translation: CASSYYDRAKAFF.

The V and J genes are TRBV19 and TRBJ2-2; 7 bases fit TRBD2. Germline trimming cut 8 bases from V and 7 bases from J; bases unmatched to any gene: 13. The CDR3 sequence is 15 residues long. Germline lookup yields CDR1 LNHDA and CDR2 SQIVND (reference sequence). The CDR3 here is CASSQSGVKLGELFF. The CDR3 DNA reads TGTGCCAGTTCGCAAAGCGGGGTAAAACTCGGGGAGCTGTTTTTT. The full variable domain, completed using reference TRBV19 and TRBJ2-2, is DGGITQSPKYLFRKEGQNVTLSCEQNLNHDAMYWYRQDPGQGLRLIYYSQIVNDFQKGDIAEGYSVSREKKESFPLTVTSAQKNPTAFYLCASSQSGVKLGELFFGEGSRLTVL.

The CDR3 DNA follows: TGTGCCAGCAGCCTCACAGGCCCCGGTGTGGGAGCTTTCTTT. Amino acids: CASSLTGPGVGAFF. V usage is TRBV6-1 and J usage is TRBJ1-1; a weak D match, TRBD1 (5 bases). The CDR3 is 14 residues long. Trimming left V 6 bases short and J 10 bases short, with 21 bases between. CDR1 MNHNS and CDR2 SASEGT come from the germline V gene.

The J gene is TRBJ2-7, the V gene TRBV25-1; 7 bases are a match to TRBD1. Germline CDR1 is MGHDK and CDR2 is SYGVNS. This CDR3 has 13 residues. V lost 4 bases to trimming and J lost 6 bases; unmatched junction nucleotides: 6. The CDR3 DNA reads TGTGCCAGCAGTGGTAAACAGGGGAGCGAGCAGTACTTC. Protein sequence: CASSGKQGSEQYF.